Following are 30 T cell receptor beta chains from one sample sequenced in a study of shared clonotypes between healthy human individuals. CD45RO-negative, CCR7-positively selected cells formed the naive CD8 fraction, excluding terminally differentiated effector memory CD45RA+ cells. Using immunoSEQ multiplex PCR, the repertoire was profiled, and TCRdb retains in-frame clones only, with some absent. The sample records hundreds of thousands of clones, 95% to 97% being singletons. Material for sequencing was naive CD8+ T cells sorted from blood. These receptors all stem from a woman in her 30s in good health.

The rearrangement uses TRBV27 and TRBJ2-2, with a possible D match to TRBD1 (5 bases). Germline V gene lookup returns CDR1 MNHEY and CDR2 SMNVEV (reference sequence). The CDR3 consists of 15 residues. The V gene lost 10 bases and the J gene lost 0 bases, with 15 bases spanning the gap. This CDR3 is CATTDKESNTGELFF. The DNA of the CDR3 is TGTGCCACCACGGACAAGGAGTCGAACACCGGGGAGCTGTTTTTT.

The rearrangement joins TRBV19 to TRBJ2-5; perhaps TRBD2 as D (6 bases). V was shortened by 5 bases and J by 5 bases, with 18 bases between the two germline ends. CDR1 is LNHDA, CDR2 SQIVND, per germline (reference sequence). The CDR3 covers 15 residues. In DNA, the CDR3 is TGTGCCAGTAGTGACACGAGGGACTCGGAGGAGACCCAGTACTTC. It yields the protein CASSDTRDSEETQYF.

V usage is TRBV5-8 and J usage is TRBJ1-1; no clear D. Germline V gene lookup returns CDR1 SGHTS and CDR2 YDEGEE. V was cut by 2 bases and J by 0 bases, with 8 bases left in between. This CDR3 region has 14 residues. The CDR3 DNA is TGTGCCAGCAGCTTCGGACGGTTGAACACTGAAGCTTTCTTT. Amino acids: CASSFGRLNTEAFF.

This chain links TRBV6-6 with TRBJ2-3; D is possibly TRBD1 or TRBD2 (5 bases each). Germline CDR1 and CDR2: MNHNY and SVGAGI (reference sequence). The CDR3 length is 15 residues. V was shortened by 0 bases and J by 8 bases, with 15 bases between the two germline ends. In DNA, the CDR3 is TGTGCCAGCAGTTACTCACGGGGCCCCCTGGGTACGCAGTATTTT. Residues: CASSYSRGPLGTQYF.

Points on this clone: Other DNA sequences in this specimen translate into the identical CDR3. The chain is built from TRBV5-4 and TRBJ2-7; 8 bases are shared with TRBD1. Trimming removed 5 bases from V and 1 base from J; junction bases left unmatched: 5. Germline V gene data show CDR1 as SGHNT and CDR2 as YYREEE (reference sequence). This CDR3 has 14 amino acids. In DNA form, the CDR3 reads TGTGCCAGCAGTTTAGACAGGGGTTCCTACGAGCAGTACTTC. It yields the protein CASSLDRGSYEQYF.

This rearrangement joins TRBV5-6 to TRBJ2-7; a weak D match, TRBD1 (6 bases). V was trimmed by 4 bases and J by 2 bases, leaving 13 bases between them. Germline CDR1 SGHDT, CDR2 YYEEEE. This CDR3 is 14 amino acids long. The CDR3, as DNA: TGTGCCAGCAGCCCGCGACAGGCTACCTACGAGCAGTACTTC. This gives the protein CASSPRQATYEQYF.

The chain uses TRBV27 and TRBJ1-1; D ambiguous. The CDR3 spans 13 residues. V was cut by 3 bases and J by 1 base, with 6 bases left in between. Germline V gene lookup returns CDR1 MNHEY and CDR2 SMNVEV (reference sequence). The CDR3 spells CASSFSQNTEAFF. The CDR3, as DNA: TGTGCCAGCAGTTTTAGTCAGAACACTGAAGCTTTCTTT.

The chain has TRBV28 and TRBJ2-7, with 10 nucleotides matching TRBD2. Trimming removed 6 bases from V and 2 bases from J; junction bases left unmatched: 7. The CDR3 extends over 15 amino acids. CDR1 is MDHEN and CDR2 is SYDVKM in the germline V gene. CDR3 sequence: CASRVGTSDTYEQYF. The CDR3 nucleotides are TGTGCCAGCAGAGTAGGGACTAGCGATACCTACGAGCAGTACTTC.

The V gene is TRBV9, the J gene TRBJ1-1; D not resolved. Germline CDR1 reads SGDLS; CDR2 reads YYNGEE. The V end lost 0 bases, the J end lost 8 bases, and 11 bases lay between the germline ends. This CDR3 comprises 13 residues. The CDR3 protein is CASSVANGPEAFF. The CDR3 DNA follows: TGTGCCAGCAGCGTAGCTAACGGCCCAGAAGCTTTCTTT.

The V gene is TRBV6-1, the J gene TRBJ2-7; no firm D call. Trimming removed 3 bases from V and 4 bases from J, with 19 bases in between. Germline loops: CDR1 MNHNS, CDR2 SASEGT. The CDR3 consists of 16 residues. The CDR3 sequence: CASSDPLGLGVYEQYF. The DNA of the CDR3 is TGTGCCAGCAGTGATCCTCTAGGTCTTGGGGTATACGAGCAGTACTTC.

J is TRBJ2-7 and V is TRBV5-6; 12 bases line up with TRBD1. CDR1 is SGHDT and CDR2 is YYEEEE in the germline V gene. This CDR3 region has 15 residues. Losses at the gene ends were 4 bases for V and 4 bases for J; bases not matched to a gene: 6. The CDR3 loop is CASSSRDRGQYEQYF. The CDR3 DNA reads as TGTGCCAGCAGCAGCCGGGACAGGGGGCAATACGAGCAGTACTTC.

This clone was seen a single time. This chain uses TRBV27 with TRBJ1-1; the D is unclear. This CDR3 spans 13 amino acids. V lost 6 bases, J lost 10 bases, and 18 bases lay in between. In germline, CDR1 is MNHEY, CDR2 SMNVEV (reference sequence). CDR3 sequence (DNA): TGTGCCAGCAGCCCCGGGAGTCTCATGAGAGCTTTCTTT. Protein: CASSPGSLMRAFF.

This sequence joins TRBV29-1 and TRBJ1-2, with TRBD1 as a possible D gene (6 bases). Trimming cost V 4 bases and J 4 bases, with 13 bases left between them. The CDR3 loop spans 13 amino acids. Germline V gene data show CDR1 as SQVTM and CDR2 as ANQGSEA. CDR3 coding DNA: TGCAGCGTTGGAGGGGGGGGATCCTATGGCTACACCTTC. It codes for CSVGGGGSYGYTF.

This chain links TRBV11-3 with TRBJ2-3; D gene ambiguous. CDR3 size: 15 residues. V shed 0 bases and J shed 2 bases, with 9 bases lying between them. Germline assignment: CDR1 SGHNT and CDR2 YENEEA. The CDR3 spells CASSLDLADTDTQYF. In DNA, the CDR3 is TGTGCCAGCAGCTTAGATCTGGCGGACACAGATACGCAGTATTTT.

To note about this clone: Other DNA sequences within the sample encode an identical CDR3. The chain is built from TRBV6-5 and TRBJ2-7; no definite D call. The CDR3 contains 12 residues. CDR1 is MNHEY, CDR2 SVGAGI, per germline. V was cut by 4 bases and J by 4 bases, with 8 bases left in between. The CDR3 region is CASSSDGYEQYF. CDR3 nucleotides: TGTGCCAGCAGTTCAGACGGGTACGAGCAGTACTTC.

The V gene is TRBV19, the J gene TRBJ2-2, with D perhaps matching TRBD2 (7 bases). The CDR3 is 15 amino acids. The V gene's germline CDR1 is LNHDA and CDR2 SQIVND (reference sequence). The germline V and J ends were trimmed by 0 bases and 6 bases, with 11 bases remaining between them. CDR3 bases: TGTGCCAGTAGTATAGAACTAGGGGGGGCCGGGGAGCTGTTTTTT. Protein product: CASSIELGGAGELFF.

This chain joins TRBV29-1 and TRBJ2-2; the match to TRBD2 covers 10 bases. This CDR3 has 16 residues. The germline CDR1 and CDR2 sequences are SQVTM and ANQGSEA. V gave up 5 bases and J gave up 6 bases; unmatched junction bases: 12. The CDR3 reads CSVMGLAGAPAGELFF. The CDR3 nucleotides read TGCAGCGTTATGGGCCTAGCGGGAGCCCCAGCCGGGGAGCTGTTTTTT.

The chain employs TRBV23-1 and TRBJ2-5, with D possibly TRBD2 on 6 matching bases. TRBV23-1 counts as an open reading frame of uncertain function. V was clipped by 0 bases and J by 5 bases, with 10 bases between them. The CDR3 length is 14 residues. The CDR3 bases are TGCGCCAGCAGTCAATCCCGGGGGTTTGAGACCCAGTACTTC. Amino acid sequence: CASSQSRGFETQYF.

As regards this clone: The conserved closing phenylalanine or tryptophan is absent in this CDR3, likely reflecting a read error. The limits of the CDR3 on the DNA are not certain, so only TCRdb's listed CDR3 is given. The J gene is TRBJ2-7, the V gene TRBV10-1. Termini included, the CDR3 measures 12 amino acids. CDR1 WNHNN and CDR2 SYGVQD come from the germline V gene (reference sequence). CDR3 in amino acids: CASSDSWWDLSG.

The chain is built from TRBV7-7 and TRBJ2-1, with 7 bases that match TRBD2. This CDR3 has 14 amino acids. The germline V gene encodes CDR1 SSHAT and CDR2 FNYEAQ (reference sequence). Losses at the gene ends were 1 base for V and 10 bases for J; bases not matched to a gene: 7. As DNA, the CDR3 is TGTGCCAGCAGCTTAGGGTCTGGGGGACTAGAGCAGTTCTTC. Protein product: CASSLGSGGLEQFF. The variable domain in full, with the rest retrieved from reference TRBV7-7 and TRBJ2-1, is GAGVSQSPRYKVTKRGQDVTLRCDPISSHATLYWYQQALGQGPEFLTYFNYEAQPDKSGLPSDRFSAERPEGSISTLTIQRTEQRDSAMYRCASSLGSGGLEQFFGPGTRLTVL.

The chain is built from TRBV13 and TRBJ2-1; D may be TRBD1 (5 bases). The CDR3 totals 14 residues. V was shortened by 2 bases and J by 4 bases, with 9 bases between the two germline ends. The germline CDR1 and CDR2 sequences are PRHDT and FYEKMQ (reference sequence). CDR3 loop: CASSLPTEYNEQFF. The CDR3 bases are TGTGCCAGCAGCTTACCGACAGAGTACAATGAGCAGTTCTTC.

The rearrangement uses TRBV9 and TRBJ2-2, with TRBD2 matching over 10 bases. The ends lost 7 bases at V and 1 base at J; junction bases unmatched: 7. This CDR3 region has 16 residues. Germline CDR1 SGDLS, CDR2 YYNGEE. CDR3 nucleotide sequence: TGTGCCAGCGAATCTTGGACTAGCGGGAACACCGGGGAGCTGTTTTTT. Its protein is CASESWTSGNTGELFF. The complete variable domain, with remaining parts taken from reference TRBV9 and TRBJ2-2, reads DSGVTQTPKHLITATGQRVTLRCSPRSGDLSVYWYQQSLDQGLQFLIQYYNGEERAKGNILERFSAQQFPDLHSELNLSSLELGDSALYFCASESWTSGNTGELFFGEGSRLTVL.

The genes are TRBV6-1 and TRBJ2-3, with D uncertain. V lost 7 bases and J lost 6, with 17 bases in between. The length of the CDR3 is 14 residues. CDR1 is MNHNS, CDR2 SASEGT, per germline. The CDR3 bases are TGTGCCAGCACGGCGATCGGCCTGACGGATACGCAGTATTTT. This translates into CASTAIGLTDTQYF.

The chain links TRBV18 to TRBJ2-4; TRBD2 might be the D (6 bases). Germline lookup yields CDR1 KGHSH and CDR2 LQKENI. This CDR3 comprises 14 residues. The ends were cut back, 6 bases at V and 8 bases at J, with 17 bases in the middle. CDR3 nucleotide sequence: TGTGCCAGCTCCTGGCTGGGAAGGAGGGACATTCAGTACTTC. Translated: CASSWLGRRDIQYF.

This chain uses TRBV6-5 with TRBJ2-1, with a tentative D call TRBD2 (6 bases). CDR1 is MNHEY, CDR2 SVGAGI, per germline. This CDR3 contains 15 residues. V lost 0 bases and J lost 7, with 13 bases in between. The CDR3 loop reads CASSYSNRESNEQFF. The DNA of the CDR3 is TGTGCCAGCAGTTACTCGAATCGGGAGTCGAATGAGCAGTTCTTC.

The genes are TRBV19 and TRBJ1-1, with a tentative D call TRBD1 (5 bases). V lost 4 bases and J 0 bases, leaving 12 bases between the germline ends. Germline CDR1 LNHDA, CDR2 SQIVND (reference sequence). The CDR3 consists of 15 residues. The chain's CDR3 is CASSNTGVVNTEAFF. CDR3 in DNA: TGTGCCAGTAGTAATACAGGTGTCGTGAACACTGAAGCTTTCTTT. Full variable domain (missing parts from reference TRBV19 and TRBJ1-1): DGGITQSPKYLFRKEGQNVTLSCEQNLNHDAMYWYRQDPGQGLRLIYYSQIVNDFQKGDIAEGYSVSREKKESFPLTVTSAQKNPTAFYLCASSNTGVVNTEAFFGQGTRLTVV.

The rearrangement joins TRBV9 to TRBJ2-7; the D gene is possibly TRBD2 (5 bases). CDR3 length equals 15 residues. Germline assignment: CDR1 SGDLS and CDR2 YYNGEE. V was clipped by 3 bases and J by 3 bases, with 16 bases between them. CDR3 nucleotide sequence: TGTGCCAGCAGCGGTCGGGGTTCTTCGGACTACGAGCAGTACTTC. Its protein product is CASSGRGSSDYEQYF.

The chain recombines TRBV6-6 with TRBJ2-1; D may be TRBD1 or TRBD2 (6 bases each). The CDR3 totals 14 residues. Germline values: CDR1 MNHNY, CDR2 SVGAGI (reference sequence). The V end lost 8 bases, the J end lost 6 bases, and 17 bases lay between the germline ends. CDR3 coding DNA: TGTGCCAGCGGAGGGGCGGGACAAATCAATGAGCAGTTCTTC. This codes for CASGGAGQINEQFF.

The gene calls are TRBV27 and TRBJ2-5, with 16 positions matching TRBD2. The CDR3 spans 18 residues. Germline V gene sequence: CDR1 MNHEY, CDR2 SMNVEV (reference sequence). The trim removed 6 bases at V and 5 bases at J, leaving 12 bases unmatched. CDR3 in amino acids: CASSDSGTSGRVGETQYF. The CDR3 DNA sequence: TGTGCCAGCAGCGACTCCGGGACTAGCGGGAGGGTCGGGGAGACCCAGTACTTC.

The chain recombines TRBV15 with TRBJ2-1; 8 bases are a match to TRBD2. Unmatched junction bases numbered 5, after V lost 1 base and J lost 6 bases. This CDR3 has 15 residues. Germline assignment: CDR1 LNHNV and CDR2 YYDKDF (reference sequence). The CDR3 sequence is CATSRGAGALNEQFF. The CDR3 DNA reads as TGTGCCACCAGCAGAGGAGCGGGAGCGCTCAATGAGCAGTTCTTC.